This TCR beta chain was sequenced in a study of CD8 T cells in ankylosing spondylitis. Broader study findings: Seemingly distinctive of ankylosing spondylitis blood was a TCR beta motif formed by eight highly homologous variants. Disease-linked clones were found to be CD8+ and relatively rare in peripheral blood. According to the report, clones linked to the disease were significantly enriched in matched synovial fluid samples taken from ankylosing spondylitis patients.

This CDR3 spans 12 amino acids. Trimming cost V 5 bases and J 4 bases, with 10 bases left between them. Per the germline V gene, CDR1 is DFQATT and CDR2 is SNEGSKA (reference sequence). Quantitative 5'-RACE with molecular barcodes produced the TCR beta libraries. One entry per CDR3 protein results from TCRdb running MiXCR on the 5' RACE reads. Of more than 250,000 distinct CDR3 sequences in the sample, around 8% were seen once. This clonotype was counted a few times. Its antigen is currently unknown. Sequenced input: blood, either unsorted or a sorted T cell fraction (not recorded which). The chain joins TRBV20-1 to TRBJ2-3, with D perhaps TRBD2 (6 bases). This TCR derives from a male donor with ankylosing spondylitis. This chain's CDR3 is CSAPGTPDTQYF. In DNA, the CDR3 is TGCAGTGCTCCCGGGACTCCAGATACGCAGTATTTT.